This TCR beta chain comes out of a study of identical twins. CDR3 length: 15 residues. V was clipped by 5 bases and J by 3 bases; unmatched bases: 7. Germline V gene sequence: CDR1 SEHNR, CDR2 FQNEAQ (reference sequence). Points on this clonotype: The target antigen is unknown.

MiXCR, applied by TCRdb to the 5' RACE reads, yields one record per CDR3 protein. The sample shows 450,000 to 600,000 distinct CDR3 sequences, 20% to 25% of them seen only once. Whole-study results and caveats: Where beta out-of-frame sequences were concerned, excess twin sharing was weaker. Abundant beta clonotypes from cord blood bore fewer insertions; memory repertoires lacked this pattern.

The same sample was also used in a study of yellow fever vaccine responses in identical twins.

The receptor was derived from a woman aged 18-29 years in good health. The rearrangement joins TRBV7-9 to TRBJ2-7, with 10 bases matching TRBD2. Sequencing used CD4+ T cells sorted from blood. CDR3 amino acids: CASSPGLATIYEQYF. CDR3 DNA sequence: TGTGCCAGCAGCCCGGGACTAGCGACAATCTACGAGCAGTACTTC.